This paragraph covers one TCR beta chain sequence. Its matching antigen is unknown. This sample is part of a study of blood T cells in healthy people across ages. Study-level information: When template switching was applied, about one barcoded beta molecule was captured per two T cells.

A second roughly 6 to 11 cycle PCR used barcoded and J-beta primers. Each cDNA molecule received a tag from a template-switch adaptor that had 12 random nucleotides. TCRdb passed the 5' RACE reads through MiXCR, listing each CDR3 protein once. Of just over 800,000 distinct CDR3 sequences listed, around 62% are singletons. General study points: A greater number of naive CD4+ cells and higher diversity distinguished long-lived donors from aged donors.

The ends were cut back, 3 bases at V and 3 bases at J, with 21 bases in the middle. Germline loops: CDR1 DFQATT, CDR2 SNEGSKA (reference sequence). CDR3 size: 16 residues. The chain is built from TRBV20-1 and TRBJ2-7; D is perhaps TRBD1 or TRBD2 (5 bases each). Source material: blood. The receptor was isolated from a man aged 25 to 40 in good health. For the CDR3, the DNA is TGCAGTGCTAGCGTGAACTCGGGGCAGCGCGTCTACGAGCAGTACTTC. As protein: CSASVNSGQRVYEQYF.